The 16 T cell receptor beta chains given below trace back to one sample, sequenced in a study of blood T cells in healthy people across ages. A second PCR of 7 to 11 cycles used a sample-barcoded 5' primer and a J-beta primer mix. One entry per CDR3 protein results from TCRdb running MiXCR on the 5' RACE reads. The table includes about 650,000 distinct CDR3 sequences, approximately 29% detected once. The sequenced sample was blood. Every receptor here comes from a woman older than 75 in good health.

This clonotype was detected ten times or more. The chain carries TRBV19 and TRBJ1-2, with D tentatively TRBD1 (6 bases). V was pared by 4 bases and J by 8 bases, with 14 bases between. The CDR3 runs to 13 residues. Per the germline V gene, CDR1 is LNHDA and CDR2 is SQIVND (reference sequence). In DNA form, the CDR3 reads TGTGCCAGTAGTACAACAGGGACTGGCGGCTACACCTTC. This sequence encodes CASSTTGTGGYTF.

A remark on this clonotype: A much larger clone differs by one base, so this may be a read error. The conserved final phenylalanine or tryptophan is absent from the CDR3, which likely points to a read error. J is TRBJ1-5 and V is TRBV29-1; D remains ambiguous. Per germline, CDR1 SQVTM and CDR2 ANQGSEA. The CDR3 runs to 12 residues. The ends were cut back, 6 bases at V and 2 bases at J, with 8 bases in the middle. The CDR3 region has the DNA TGCAGCGTCGGGCTCGGCAATCAGCCCCAGCATTGT. It is translated as CSVGLGNQPQHC.

As concerns this clonotype: Being one base from a much bigger clone, this may be a read error. The gene calls are TRBV20-1 and TRBJ2-5; 7 bases are a match to TRBD2. The ends lost 1 base at V and 11 bases at J; junction bases unmatched: 13. The CDR3 sequence is 14 residues long. From germline, CDR1 is DFQATT and CDR2 SNEGSKA (reference sequence). CDR3 nucleotides: TGCAGTGCTAGAGCTCTTAGCGGGTTCTACGGGCAGTACTTC. It is translated as CSARALSGFYGQYF.

This clonotype was detected only a few times. This chain connects TRBV20-1 to TRBJ1-5; D is possibly TRBD1 (5 bases). Trimming removed 0 bases at V and 1 base at J, with 13 bases between. The CDR3 length is 16 residues. CDR1 is DFQATT and CDR2 is SNEGSKA in the germline V gene (reference sequence). The CDR3 DNA sequence: TGCAGTGCTAGAGACGGGACCTTGGGGAGCAATCAGCCCCAGCATTTT. Amino acid sequence: CSARDGTLGSNQPQHF.

Worth noting for this clonotype: A single base separates this from a much larger clone, so it may be a read error. The genes are TRBV12-3 or TRBV12-4 and TRBJ1-5; no clear D gene. The CDR3 extends over 15 amino acids. Here the CDR3 DNA reads TGTACCAGCAGTTTTTGGCAGAGAGCCAATCAGCCCCAGCATTTT. This gives the protein CTSSFWQRANQPQHF.

This clonotype was detected ten times or more. The V call is TRBV6-4, the J call TRBJ1-1; 7 nucleotides line up with TRBD1. The germline V gene encodes CDR1 MRHNA and CDR2 SNTAGT. This CDR3 has 14 amino acids. V was clipped by 4 bases and J by 3 bases; unmatched bases: 5. The CDR3 sequence is CASSVTGEHTEAFF. CDR3 nucleotides: TGTGCCAGCAGTGTAACAGGGGAACACACTGAAGCTTTCTTT.

Concerning this clonotype itself: It may be a read error: a sequence one base away is much more abundant. The rearrangement links TRBV11-2 to TRBJ2-7, with TRBD2 identical over 9 bases. CDR1 is SGHAT and CDR2 is FQNNGV in the germline V gene. Germline trimming cut 5 bases from V and 7 bases from J; bases unmatched to any gene: 15. This CDR3 has 16 amino acids. The CDR3 region is CASSPPVGGGANEQYF. CDR3 in DNA: TGTGCCAGCAGCCCCCCCGTGGGCGGGGGGGCCAATGAGCAGTACTTC.

This clonotype was detected ten times or more. CDR3 residues: CASSQGFGGINEQYF. In nucleotides, the CDR3 is TGCGCCAGCAGCCAAGGTTTCGGAGGGATCAACGAGCAGTACTTC. This chain joins TRBV4-1 and TRBJ2-7; possible D gene TRBD2, 6 bases. Trimming pared 1 base from V and 5 bases from J, leaving 15 bases between. The length of the CDR3 is 15 residues. Germline V lookup: CDR1 MGHRA, CDR2 YSYEKL.

This clonotype appeared many times. V gene TRBV7-2 combines with J gene TRBJ2-3; 7 bases map to TRBD2. Germline values: CDR1 SGHTA, CDR2 FQGNSA. V was clipped by 4 bases and J by 1 base; unmatched bases: 5. This CDR3 is 15 amino acids long. Here the CDR3 reads CASSSSGARTDTQYF. The CDR3 nucleotides read TGTGCCAGCAGCTCCAGCGGGGCCCGCACAGATACGCAGTATTTT.

This clonotype was recorded at least ten times. The chain uses TRBV29-1 and TRBJ1-2, with TRBD1 identical over 8 bases. The ends lost 4 bases at V and 6 bases at J; junction bases unmatched: 7. The CDR3 consists of 13 residues. Germline V gene lookup returns CDR1 SQVTM and CDR2 ANQGSEA. This CDR3 reads CSVVQDRVDGYTF. The CDR3 nucleotides are TGCAGCGTTGTACAGGACAGGGTGGATGGCTACACCTTC.

This clonotype was picked up many times. This chain connects TRBV7-9 to TRBJ1-2; D is unclear. Germline V gives CDR1 SEHNR, CDR2 FQNEAQ (reference sequence). The CDR3 runs to 12 residues. Trimming removed 4 bases at V and 4 bases at J, with 7 bases between. The CDR3 sequence is CASSSQSYGYTF. CDR3 DNA: TGTGCCAGCAGCTCACAGAGCTATGGCTACACCTTC.

The chain joins TRBV7-9 to TRBJ1-1; no clear D gene. V was cut by 5 bases and J by 4 bases, with 14 bases left in between. Per germline, CDR1 SEHNR and CDR2 FQNEAQ (reference sequence). CDR3 size: 14 residues. CDR3 amino acids: CASSPQDIGTEAFF. The CDR3 DNA reads TGTGCCAGCAGCCCCCAAGACATAGGCACTGAAGCTTTCTTT. Combining the CDR3 with reference TRBV7-9 and TRBJ1-1 gives the whole variable domain DTGVSQNPRHKITKRGQNVTFRCDPISEHNRLYWYRQTLGQGPEFLTYFQNEAQLEKSRLLSDRFSAERPKGSFSTLEIQRTEQGDSAMYLCASSPQDIGTEAFFGQGTRLTVV.

The chain joins TRBV20-1 to TRBJ2-5, with D maybe TRBD1 (5 bases). Deletions cut 6 bases from V and 11 bases from J, with 22 bases between. The CDR3 sequence is 13 residues long. Germline lookup yields CDR1 DFQATT and CDR2 SNEGSKA (reference sequence). Written as DNA, the CDR3 is TGCAGTGCCCCGCACCCAGGGCAGAGAGAGCAGTACTTC. Its protein product is CSAPHPGQREQYF.

V usage is TRBV5-1 and J usage is TRBJ2-5; D is perhaps TRBD1 or TRBD2 (5 bases each). This CDR3 has 13 amino acids. Germline values: CDR1 SGHRS, CDR2 YFSETQ. The V gene lost 1 base and the J gene lost 5 bases, with 9 bases spanning the gap. The CDR3 region has the DNA TGCGCCAGCAGCTTGTGGGACGGGGAGACCCAGTACTTC. The encoded protein is CASSLWDGETQYF.

Turning to this clonotype: A clone one base away is much larger, so this may be a read error. This chain connects TRBV14 to TRBJ2-1; D possibly corresponds to TRBD2 (5 bases). The CDR3 length is 13 residues. Germline CDR1 reads SGHDN; CDR2 reads FVKESK. The ends were cut back, 4 bases at V and 7 bases at J, with 11 bases in the middle. The chain's CDR3 is CASSRERGNEQFF. The CDR3 DNA reads TGTGCCAGCAGCCGAGAACGGGGAAATGAGCAGTTCTTC.

This chain links TRBV27 with TRBJ2-6; D unresolved. Germline V gene data show CDR1 as MNHEY and CDR2 as SMNVEV (reference sequence). V lost 5 bases and J lost 0, with 5 bases in between. The CDR3 totals 14 residues. The CDR3 DNA reads TGTGCCAGCAGTGCCGTCTCTGGGGCCAACGTCCTGACTTTC. As protein: CASSAVSGANVLTF.